This TCR beta chain emerged from a study of blood T cell repertoires in COVID-19 (dated by TCRdb to about 2020). Broadly, across the study: Samples from collaborators originated in the United States, Italy and Spain and spanned both the acute and convalescent phases of COVID-19. The material from the prospective study consisted of cDNA or gDNA derived from T cells, B-cell-depleted T cells, or PBMCs. Subjects who had been exposed to COVID-19, were actively infected with it, or had recovered from it provided the deeply sampled blood TCRbeta repertoires that made up the dataset. The repertoires were released in a freely available public database meant as a resource for research on the immune response to SARS-CoV-2. The samples were drawn from two sources: the first 160 participants of the ongoing ImmuneRACE study, and 950 to 1,500 subjects contributed by 6 global collaborators. The sample metadata nearly always contained a de-identified subject ID, COVID-19 status, age in years and sex. HLA class I and class II types, where available, came from metadata supplied by the sample provider rather than from assay-based typing.

As to this clone: Its antigen specificity is not known. Per-base qualities were not stored, and no clone one base away is much larger.

Study-wide findings and limitations: How much clinical and demographic metadata was included differed by source and by participant, and the metadata was provided uncurated.

TCRbeta CDR3 regions were amplified from genomic DNA by means of the immunoSEQ Assay, a bias-controlled multiplex PCR. On the authors' methods: The number of nucleated cells in each sample was estimated from the amplification of reference gene primers within the assay. To quantify the absolute abundance of each unique TCRbeta CDR3 rearrangement, sequence reads were collapsed and filtered. For each sample, productive Simpson clonality was calculated as the square root of Simpson's diversity index over productive rearrangements. TCRdb's version of the immuneACCESS table is confined to in-frame rearrangements and falls short of the full clone set. An unresolved V gene accounts for under half of the shortfall where checked; the remainder is of unknown origin. V, J and clone size were drawn from that table, and D and trimming were deduced from the DNA. This sample is represented by fewer than 80,000 clones; 90% of them were singletons. 15% to 20% of the sample lies in the top ten.

Each collaborating institution followed its own protocols to collect whole blood in K2EDTA tubes. Collaborator samples were shipped for TCRbeta analysis as frozen whole blood, isolated PBMCs, or DNA extracted from either sample type. V loses 3 bases at its end and J loses 0 bases; junction bases beyond the gene matches: 7. The CDR3 spans 16 residues, from the cysteine through the phenylalanine. Of the read, only the CDR3 DNA is kept; its 48 bases are in frame from base 1. CDR1 MGHRA and CDR2 YSYEKL were looked up in the germline V gene. The rearranged segments are TRBV4-1 and TRBJ2-7, with 8 middle bases fitting TRBD1. Sequencing was done on a sample of peripheral blood. This clonotype was obtained from a woman aged 80 or older with active or convalescent COVID-19. CDR3 region: CASSQAGQGLSYEQYF. The nucleotide sequence reads TGCGCCAGCAGCCAGGCCGGACAGGGCCTCTCCTACGAGCAGTACTTC.